This entry lists 23 T cell receptor beta chains sequenced from one sample in a study of blood T cell repertoires in COVID-19 (dated by TCRdb to 2020 to 2022). Libraries were constructed by the immunoSEQ multiplex PCR assay. In TCRdb, the immuneACCESS table is reduced to in-frame sequences with V and J assigned. These tables do not hold every clone; where another copy was compared, an unresolved V gene accounts for under half, and the others remain unexplained. In this sample the table shows a few hundred thousand clones, approximately 90% of which occur a single time. The top ten hold roughly 1.1% of the sample. Sequencing was performed on PBMCs or T cells enriched from blood (not recorded which). Source of these receptors: a man aged 25-45 years who had recovered from COVID-19.

This clone was seen only a few times. The chain has TRBV19 and TRBJ1-2, with D unresolved. The germline CDR1 and CDR2 sequences are LNHDA and SQIVND (reference sequence). V shed 5 bases and J shed 4 bases, with 14 bases lying between them. The CDR3 covers 14 residues. The CDR3 reads CASSLDAGTYGYTF. The CDR3 DNA reads as TGTGCCAGTAGTCTCGACGCAGGTACCTATGGCTACACCTTC.

CDR3 in DNA: TGTGCCACAACCGGGATGGTGGGCACAGATACGCAGTATTTT. It yields the protein CATTGMVGTDTQYF. This chain uses TRBV10-3 with TRBJ2-3; D is perhaps TRBD2 (5 bases). Germline V gives CDR1 ENHRY, CDR2 SYGVKD. CDR3 length equals 14 residues. V was clipped by 10 bases and J by 1 base, with 15 bases between them.

This rearrangement joins TRBV29-1 to TRBJ2-6; unclear D gene. V lost 7 bases, J lost 2 bases, and 12 bases lay in between. Germline lookup yields CDR1 SQVTM and CDR2 ANQGSEA. The CDR3 contains 14 residues. In DNA, the CDR3 is TGCAGCGCCGAGGTAGTGGCTGGGGCCAACGTCCTGACTTTC. Its translation: CSAEVVAGANVLTF.

The rearrangement links TRBV15 to TRBJ1-4; tentative D call: TRBD1 (6 bases). V lost 0 bases and J 7 bases, leaving 15 bases between the germline ends. Looked up from germline, CDR1 is LNHNV and CDR2 is YYDKDF (reference sequence). The CDR3 is 16 residues long. CDR3 nucleotide sequence: TGTGCCACCAGCAGAGATTACGCGGGGGCGGTTGAAAAACTGTTTTTT. It specifies CATSRDYAGAVEKLFF. The full variable domain, with the rest looked up from reference TRBV15 and TRBJ1-4, is DAMVIQNPRYQVTQFGKPVTLSCSQTLNHNVMYWYQQKSSQAPKLLFHYYDKDFNNEADTPDNFQSRRPNTSFCFLDIRSPGLGDTAMYLCATSRDYAGAVEKLFFGSGTQLSVL.

The genes are TRBV4-1 and TRBJ1-5; D is unresolved. The CDR3 is 16 residues long. CDR1 MGHRA and CDR2 YSYEKL come from the germline V gene. The ends were cut back, 0 bases at V and 2 bases at J, with 11 bases in the middle. CDR3 sequence (DNA): TGCGCCAGCAGCCAAGATTGGGCCTTACGCAATCAGCCCCAGCATTTT. Protein sequence: CASSQDWALRNQPQHF.

The V and J genes are TRBV5-1 and TRBJ2-5; TRBD2 aligns across 8 bases. This CDR3 contains 14 residues. With 6 bases clipped from V and 3 bases from J, the junction kept 7 bases outside the gene matches. Germline CDR1 and CDR2: SGHRS and YFSETQ. The DNA of the CDR3 is TGCGCCAGCACAAACGGGGGGGCGGAAGAGACCCAGTACTTC. This codes for CASTNGGAEETQYF.

In its sample, this clone was seen once. V gene TRBV29-1 combines with J gene TRBJ2-7, with a tentative D call TRBD2 (6 bases). Trimming removed 3 bases at V and 0 bases at J, with 12 bases between. Germline loops: CDR1 SQVTM, CDR2 ANQGSEA. The CDR3 runs to 14 residues. CDR3 residues: CSVDGGISSYEQYF. The CDR3 DNA reads as TGCAGCGTTGACGGCGGGATTAGCTCCTACGAGCAGTACTTC.

The chain recombines TRBV3-1 (or the pseudogene TRBV3-2) with TRBJ2-3; D is ambiguous. Germline values: CDR1 LGHDT, CDR2 YNNKEL (reference sequence). V dropped 1 base and J dropped 7 bases, with 6 bases sitting between them. The CDR3 sequence is 12 residues long. CDR3 DNA sequence: TGTGCCAGCAGCCAAGTAACAAATACGCAGTATTTT. Protein: CASSQVTNTQYF.

Remarks on this clone: Other DNA variants within this sample encode the same CDR3. The rearrangement joins TRBV2 to TRBJ2-1, with 14 bases identical to TRBD2. J was trimmed by 7 bases and V by 6 bases; bases with no gene match: 2. Germline V gives CDR1 SNHLY, CDR2 FYNNEI. The CDR3 is made up of 14 amino acids. DNA for the CDR3: TGTGCCAGCAGAGGGACTAGCGGGAGTAATGAGCAGTTCTTC. This translates into CASRGTSGSNEQFF.

This sequence joins TRBV19 and TRBJ2-2; D not certain. Per the germline V gene, CDR1 is LNHDA and CDR2 is SQIVND (reference sequence). V dropped 5 bases and J dropped 4 bases, with 8 bases sitting between them. The CDR3 extends over 13 amino acids. CDR3 sequence (DNA): TGTGCCAGTAGTCCACCGAGCACCGGGGAGCTGTTTTTT. As protein: CASSPPSTGELFF.

In its sample, this clone was seen a few times. The chain links TRBV5-1 to TRBJ2-7; 7 bases fit TRBD2. Germline CDR1 is SGHRS and CDR2 is YFSETQ. This CDR3 comprises 13 residues. The ends lost 2 bases at V and 6 bases at J; junction bases unmatched: 5. As DNA, the CDR3 is TGCGCCAGCAGCTTCGGGGGGAAAAGCGAGCAGTACTTC. Translated, it gives CASSFGGKSEQYF.

This chain joins TRBV27 and TRBJ1-2; D is undetermined. CDR3 length: 13 residues. V was pared by 6 bases and J by 8 bases, with 16 bases between. Germline V gene data show CDR1 as MNHEY and CDR2 as SMNVEV (reference sequence). In DNA, the CDR3 is TGTGCCAGCAGCCCGTCGGGAGGGAACGGCTACACCTTC. Protein: CASSPSGGNGYTF.

The chain recombines TRBV30 with TRBJ2-1; 8 nucleotides align to TRBD1. With V trimmed by 0 bases and J by 1 base, 8 bases remained unmatched. This CDR3 comprises 17 residues. Germline V gene sequence: CDR1 GTSNPN, CDR2 SVGIG (reference sequence). The CDR3 spells CAWSVRGWDRSYNEQFF. The CDR3 bases are TGTGCCTGGAGTGTAAGGGGCTGGGACAGGTCCTACAATGAGCAGTTCTTC.

This chain joins TRBV27 and TRBJ1-2, with no clear D. The CDR3 sequence is 14 residues long. The germline V gene encodes CDR1 MNHEY and CDR2 SMNVEV (reference sequence). Between the trimmed V and J ends, which lost 6 bases and 5 bases, there was a span of 16 bases. The CDR3 loop is CASSPIIRGYGYTF. CDR3 bases: TGTGCCAGCAGCCCCATTATTCGAGGGTATGGCTACACCTTC.

In its sample, this clone was seen once. This chain connects TRBV30 to TRBJ1-5; 7 bases fit TRBD1. There are 14 residues in the CDR3. V gave up 3 bases and J gave up 2 bases; unmatched junction bases: 4. Germline CDR1 is GTSNPN and CDR2 is SVGIG (reference sequence). This chain's CDR3 is CAWSRDRGNQPQHF. The CDR3 nucleotides are TGTGCCTGGAGCCGAGACAGGGGCAATCAGCCCCAGCATTTT. Supplemented by reference TRBV30 and TRBJ1-5, the full variable domain reads SQTIHQWPATLVQPVGSPLSLECTVEGTSNPNLYWYRQAAGRGLQLLFYSVGIGQISSEVPQNLSASRPQDRQFILSSKKLLLSDSGFYLCAWSRDRGNQPQHFGDGTRLSIL.

This clone was observed a handful of times. The V call is TRBV12-1, the J call TRBJ1-2; the table gives TRBD1 as D, unverified against the DNA. TRBV12-1 is a documented pseudogene. The CDR3 length is 16 residues. The CDR3: CASSFLLQGENYGYTF. In nucleotides, the CDR3 is TGTGCCAGCAGCTTTTTACTACAGGGGGAAAACTATGGCTACACCTTC.

The chain combines TRBV28 with TRBJ2-4; a weak D match, TRBD2 (5 bases). Trimming removed 7 bases at V and 0 bases at J, with 10 bases between. The germline gives CDR1 MDHEN, CDR2 SYDVKM. The CDR3 extends over 14 amino acids. The CDR3 bases are TGTGCCAGCAATACTAGGCCAGCCAAAAACATTCAGTACTTC. This encodes CASNTRPAKNIQYF.

The gene calls are TRBV3-1 (or the pseudogene TRBV3-2) and TRBJ1-5; D is uncertain. CDR1 and CDR2 from the germline V gene are LGHDT and YNNKEL (reference sequence). Trimming took off 1 base at V and 9 bases at J, with 13 bases between the two ends. CDR3 length: 14 amino acids. CDR3 in DNA: TGTGCCAGCAGCCAAGTGGCAGGAACGTGGCCCCAGCATTTT. Residues: CASSQVAGTWPQHF.

The sample holds a few counts of this clone. The chain has TRBV6-6 and TRBJ2-2; TRBD1 matches at 8 bases. Germline CDR1 reads MNHNY; CDR2 reads SVGAGI (reference sequence). V lost 5 bases, J lost 1 base, and 9 bases stayed unmatched. This CDR3 contains 17 residues. CDR3 bases: TGTGCCAGCAGTCCTATCGCCGGGACAGGGAACACCGGGGAGCTGTTTTTT. It is translated as CASSPIAGTGNTGELFF.

The chain carries TRBV28 and TRBJ2-3, with 9 bases lining up with TRBD1. The germline V gene encodes CDR1 MDHEN and CDR2 SYDVKM. Trimming removed 2 bases from V and 5 bases from J; junction bases left unmatched: 5. This CDR3 has 15 residues. The CDR3 here is CASSLKGQGIDTQYF. For the CDR3, the DNA is TGTGCCAGCAGTTTAAAGGGACAGGGCATAGATACGCAGTATTTT.

This chain uses TRBV19 with TRBJ1-5; 8 nucleotides match TRBD1. This CDR3 is 15 amino acids long. The trim removed 9 bases at V and 1 base at J, leaving 8 bases unmatched. Germline CDR1 and CDR2: LNHDA and SQIVND (reference sequence). This CDR3 is CASNDRGQSNQPQHF. The CDR3 DNA sequence: TGTGCCAGCAACGACAGGGGTCAAAGCAATCAGCCCCAGCATTTT.

V usage is TRBV11-2 and J usage is TRBJ2-7; 7 nucleotides align to TRBD1. After removal of 6 bases from V and 2 bases from J, the junction contained 7 bases not matched to a gene. Germline V CDR1 and CDR2: SGHAT, FQNNGV. The CDR3 consists of 14 residues. The CDR3 spells CASRETGLTYEQYF. The CDR3 DNA reads TGTGCCAGCAGGGAGACAGGGCTTACCTACGAGCAGTACTTC.

The V call is TRBV7-9, the J call TRBJ2-7; the D gene is possibly TRBD1 (6 bases). V lost 4 bases and J lost 6, with 16 bases in between. Germline V gene sequence: CDR1 SEHNR, CDR2 FQNEAQ (reference sequence). The CDR3 extends over 14 amino acids. This CDR3 reads CASSSQPDRTEQYF. DNA of the CDR3: TGTGCCAGCAGCTCACAACCCGACAGGACCGAGCAGTACTTC.